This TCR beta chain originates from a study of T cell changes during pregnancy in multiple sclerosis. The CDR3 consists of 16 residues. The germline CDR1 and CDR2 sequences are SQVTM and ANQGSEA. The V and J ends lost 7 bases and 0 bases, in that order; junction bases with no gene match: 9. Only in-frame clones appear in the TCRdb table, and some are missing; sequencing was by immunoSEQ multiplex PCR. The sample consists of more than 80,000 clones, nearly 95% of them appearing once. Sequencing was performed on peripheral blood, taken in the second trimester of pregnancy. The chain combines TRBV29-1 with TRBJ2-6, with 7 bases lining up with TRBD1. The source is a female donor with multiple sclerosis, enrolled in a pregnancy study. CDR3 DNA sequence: TGCAGCGCTCCGGACAGGCGACCCTCTGGGGCCAACGTCCTGACTTTC. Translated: CSAPDRRPSGANVLTF.